This entry features one TCR beta chain sequence. The target antigen is unknown. Clones were read by immunoSEQ multiplex PCR, and TCRdb kept only the in-frame ones, dropping some. This sample has about 50,000 clones; roughly nine tenths occur once, and the top ten carry roughly 0.35%. This record belongs to a study of siplizumab effects on memory and regulatory T cells. Findings and caveats of the study: With siplizumab, Treg-derived clones averaged roughly 62% of mappable alloreactive CD4+ clones, versus 25% to 30% in controls. Naive T cells looked more diverse than memory cells and looked like major alloresponse contributors.

The CDR3 sequence is 15 residues long. Germline CDR1 reads MNHNS; CDR2 reads SASEGT. Trimming removed 1 base from V and 7 bases from J; junction bases left unmatched: 4. The sample comprised naive CD8+ T cells sorted from blood. This receptor was obtained from a human donor in good health. The genes are TRBV6-1 and TRBJ1-3; 10 nucleotides align to TRBD1. The CDR3: CASSEGTGGRNTIYF. The CDR3 bases are TGTGCCAGCAGTGAAGGGACAGGGGGTCGTAACACCATATATTTT.